What follows are 15 T cell receptor beta chains derived from one specimen sequenced in a study of cytomegalovirus exposure and HLA in healthy donors. Only in-frame clones appear in the TCRdb table, and some are missing; sequencing was by immunoSEQ multiplex PCR. In the table there are 60,000 to 80,000 clones, 94% of which are singletons. Sequencing was done on a sample of PBMCs. These receptors were obtained from a young woman in good health and CMV-seropositive.

The V and J genes are TRBV5-1 and TRBJ2-1; 7 bases are a match to TRBD2. CDR1 and CDR2 from the germline V gene are SGHRS and YFSETQ. The junction had 9 bases not matched to a gene; V was cut back by 1 base and J by 5 bases. CDR3 length: 16 amino acids. CDR3 residues: CASSLLGRARDNEQFF. The DNA for the CDR3 is TGCGCCAGCAGCTTGCTTGGGAGGGCCCGGGACAATGAGCAGTTCTTC.

The chain carries TRBV7-2 and TRBJ2-7; D may be TRBD2 (5 bases). Germline lookup yields CDR1 SGHTA and CDR2 FQGNSA. This CDR3 has 14 amino acids. Trimming took off 2 bases at V and 4 bases at J, with 12 bases between the two ends. The CDR3 DNA reads as TGTGCCAGCAGCTTATCTTCCGGGGAATACGAGCAGTACTTC. The encoded protein is CASSLSSGEYEQYF.

J is TRBJ1-2 and V is TRBV5-4; no clear D gene. The germline CDR1 and CDR2 sequences are SGHNT and YYREEE (reference sequence). Trimming took 0 bases from V and 8 from J, leaving 8 bases between them. The CDR3 length is 12 residues. CDR3 loop: CASSLAPEGYTF. Here the CDR3 DNA reads TGTGCCAGCAGCTTGGCCCCTGAGGGCTACACCTTC.

The chain carries TRBV2 and TRBJ2-1; possibly TRBD1 for D (5 bases). CDR3 length: 15 amino acids. The V gene lost 3 bases and the J gene lost 3 bases, with 12 bases spanning the gap. Germline V gene data show CDR1 as SNHLY and CDR2 as FYNNEI. The DNA of the CDR3 is TGTGCCAGCAGTGACTCCCGGACAAACTACAATGAGCAGTTCTTC. This translates into CASSDSRTNYNEQFF.

The chain recombines TRBV27 with TRBJ2-5; no firm D call. The CDR3 loop spans 11 amino acids. CDR1 and CDR2 from the germline V gene are MNHEY and SMNVEV (reference sequence). V lost 8 bases and J lost 1, with 5 bases in between. The CDR3 bases are TGTGCCAGCGGCCGCCAAGAGACCCAGTACTTC. It translates to CASGRQETQYF.

The chain links TRBV5-4 to TRBJ1-2; TRBD1 matches at 9 bases. There are 14 residues in the CDR3. With V trimmed by 4 bases and J by 7 bases, 8 bases remained unmatched. Germline V lookup: CDR1 SGHNT, CDR2 YYREEE (reference sequence). DNA for the CDR3: TGTGCCAGCAGCCTCGGACAGGGGAGGACTGGCTACACCTTC. It specifies CASSLGQGRTGYTF.

This chain joins TRBV9 and TRBJ2-3; 8 bases map to TRBD2. The CDR3 has 14 residues. The V gene's germline CDR1 is SGDLS and CDR2 YYNGEE. The V gene end was trimmed by 3 bases and the J gene end by 5 bases; junction bases not matched to a gene: 5. Written as DNA, the CDR3 is TGTGCCAGCAGCGAACGGGGGGGCGGAGATACGCAGTATTTT. The encoded protein is CASSERGGGDTQYF.

The V and J genes are TRBV19 and TRBJ1-4, with D possibly being TRBD1 (5 bases). Germline CDR1 and CDR2: LNHDA and SQIVND (reference sequence). This CDR3 comprises 14 residues. Trimming took off 5 bases at V and 8 bases at J, with 15 bases between the two ends. CDR3 DNA: TGTGCCAGTAGTGTCCCGGGACTAAGGGAAAAACTGTTTTTT. This sequence encodes CASSVPGLREKLFF.

This sequence joins TRBV10-3 and TRBJ1-2; TRBD1 matches 7 bases. V shed 1 base, J shed 4 bases, and the junction held 21 bases outside the gene matches. The germline V gene has CDR1 ENHRY and CDR2 SYGVKD. The CDR3 is 20 residues long. The CDR3 sequence: CAISEFGTAKSSGVTYGYTF. In DNA form, the CDR3 reads TGTGCCATCAGTGAGTTCGGGACAGCAAAGTCCTCTGGGGTAACCTATGGCTACACCTTC.

The CDR3 DNA reads TGTGCCAGCAGTCGTGAGTTGGGGCAGGGAGAAAAACTGTTTTTT. Amino acids: CASSRELGQGEKLFF. The chain recombines TRBV11-2 with TRBJ1-4; weak D call: TRBD1 (5 bases). With 6 bases removed from V and 8 bases from J, the gap between germline ends came to 19 bases. The CDR3 contains 15 residues. Germline CDR1 SGHAT, CDR2 FQNNGV. The full variable domain, its missing parts supplied by reference TRBV11-2 and TRBJ1-4, is EAGVAQSPRYKIIEKRQSVAFWCNPISGHATLYWYQQILGQGPKLLIQFQNNGVVDDSQLPKDRFSAERLKGVDSTLKIQPAKLEDSAVYLCASSRELGQGEKLFFGSGTQLSVL.

This chain uses TRBV28 with TRBJ2-7; 7 bases agree with TRBD1. Germline V gives CDR1 MDHEN, CDR2 SYDVKM. The CDR3 has 13 residues. The V gene end was trimmed by 10 bases and the J gene end by 7 bases; junction bases not matched to a gene: 13. The CDR3 coding sequence is TGTGCCATATCGCCCAGGGGGTCTGGGGAGCAGTACTTC. Translated: CAISPRGSGEQYF.

J is TRBJ2-2 and V is TRBV28; 8 bases are a match to TRBD1. The CDR3 spans 16 residues. Germline trimming cut 1 base from V and 6 bases from J; bases unmatched to any gene: 7. Germline V gene lookup returns CDR1 MDHEN and CDR2 SYDVKM. This CDR3 is CASSLSRQGSSGELFF. The CDR3, as DNA: TGTGCCAGCAGTTTATCGAGACAGGGGTCCTCCGGGGAGCTGTTTTTT.

The V and J genes are TRBV7-2 and TRBJ1-1; D is uncertain. The CDR3 consists of 13 residues. CDR1 and CDR2 (germline): SGHTA, FQGNSA. The V gene lost 4 bases and the J gene lost 0 bases, with 6 bases spanning the gap. The CDR3 sequence: CASSSTMNTEAFF. The CDR3 DNA is TGTGCCAGCAGCTCAACAATGAACACTGAAGCTTTCTTT.

This chain links TRBV9 with TRBJ2-1; maybe TRBD2 (6 bases). The CDR3 runs 17 residues. The germline gives CDR1 SGDLS, CDR2 YYNGEE. The V end was cut by 0 bases, the J end by 8 bases, with 21 bases between. Here the CDR3 reads CASSVGRGTSFVDEQFF. The CDR3 region has the DNA TGTGCCAGCAGCGTAGGGAGGGGCACCTCCTTTGTAGATGAGCAGTTCTTC.

The J gene is TRBJ1-4, the V gene TRBV19; D gene uncertain. V lost 7 bases and J 2 bases, leaving 8 bases between the germline ends. This CDR3 region has 13 residues. The V gene's germline CDR1 is LNHDA and CDR2 SQIVND (reference sequence). Here the CDR3 DNA reads TGTGCCAGTACCGGGAGGACTAATGAAAAACTGTTTTTT. Its protein product is CASTGRTNEKLFF.